A selection of T cell receptor beta chains follows, all from one sample in a study of blood T cell repertoires in COVID-19. Assay: immunoSEQ multiplex PCR; the TCRdb copy retains only in-frame clones and omits some. The sample lists under 200,000 clones, more than 75% occurring once. The sample was peripheral blood. These receptors came from a man in his forties with active or convalescent COVID-19. Each CDR3 is given with its conserved first and last residue. The D gene is left open where the match is weak. The size field is filled for only some rows; it gives once, few, many or a size class.

16 TRBJ2-5 NA NA TRBV5-1 TGCGCCAGCAGCTTGGGGACAGCTTCTTTTCAAGAGACCCAGTACTTC CASSLGTASFQETQYF
15 TRBJ2-5 NA NA TRBV28 TGTGCCAGCAGTTTAAGCGGAGGAGGGGTAGAGACCCAGTACTTC CASSLSGGGVETQYF
14 TRBJ1-2 NA NA TRBV28 TGTGCCAGCAGTTCTGGGAGTCCCAGCTATGGCTACACCTTC CASSSGSPSYGYTF
14 TRBJ2-3 NA NA TRBV5-4 TGTGCCAGCAGCTCGGACAGTACCACAGATACGCAGTATTTT CASSSDSTTDTQYF
15 TRBJ2-5 NA NA TRBV10-3 TGTGCCGCCGGAGGGGCTCTAGGGGACCAAGAGACCCAGTACTTC CAAGGALGDQETQYF
15 TRBJ1-2 NA TRBD1 TRBV11-2 TGTGCCAGCAGCTTAGATCGGGAGACAGGGGATGGCTACACCTTC CASSLDRETGDGYTF
14 TRBJ1-1 few NA TRBV7-9 TGTGCCAGCAGCTCCGGACAGCTGAACACTGAAGCTTTCTTT CASSSGQLNTEAFF
14 TRBJ2-7 NA NA TRBV11-2 TGTGCCAGCAGCTTAGATCCGAGCTCGAGCGAGCAGTACTTC CASSLDPSSSEQYF
12 TRBJ1-2 once NA TRBV5-4 TGTGCCAGCAGCTCCCTGGACTGGGGCTACACCTTC CASSSLDWGYTF
17 TRBJ2-2 NA TRBD1 TRBV11-3 TGTGCCAGCAGCTTAGATTCTGGGACAGGGGGTGCCGGGGAGCTGTTTTTT CASSLDSGTGGAGELFF
17 TRBJ2-3 once TRBD1 TRBV11-2 TGTGCCAGCAGCCAATTGCAGGGGGCCGTCAGGGTAGATACGCAGTATTTT CASSQLQGAVRVDTQYF
17 TRBJ1-6 few TRBD1 TRBV5-6 TGTGCCAGCAGCATCGGGACAGGGGAAAGTAGCGGTTCACCCCTCCACTTT CASSIGTGESSGSPLHF
18 TRBJ2-7 NA TRBD1 TRBV6-6 TGTGCCAGCAGTCCCTTCACGTCCGGGACAGATAGCTCCTACGAGCAGTACTTC CASSPFTSGTDSSYEQYF
11 TRBJ2-1 few NA TRBV5-4 TGTGCCAGCAGCTCGGACAGTGAGCAGTTCTTC CASSSDSEQFF
14 TRBJ2-7 NA NA TRBV6-6 TGTGCCAGCAGTTCAGTCGGGGGTAGGTACGAGCAGTACTTC CASSSVGGRYEQYF
18 TRBJ2-7 NA TRBD2 TRBV7-2 TGTGCCAGCAGCTTAGCCAAGCTACTAGCGGGAGGCACAAACGAGCAGTACTTC CASSLAKLLAGGTNEQYF
14 TRBJ2-7 NA NA TRBV5-1 TGCGCCAGCAGCTCGACGGGGGGCGCCTACGAGCAGTACTTC CASSSTGGAYEQYF
18 TRBJ2-7 NA TRBD1 TRBV11-2 TGTGCCAGCAGGAAACCGGGACAGGGATTCCTTATAGCCTACGAGCAGTACTTC CASRKPGQGFLIAYEQYF
13 TRBJ1-1 NA NA TRBV2 TGTGCCAGCAGTGAAAGAGCGATCACTGAAGCTTTCTTT CASSERAITEAFF
14 TRBJ1-2 NA TRBD1 TRBV27 TGTGCCAGCAGTCCCCTGGGACAGCTCTATGGCTACACCTTC CASSPLGQLYGYTF
16 TRBJ1-2 NA TRBD1 TRBV3-1/TRBV3-2 TGTGCCAGCAGCCAAGCTACAGGGGGACCTAACTATGGCTACACCTTC CASSQATGGPNYGYTF
15 TRBJ2-7 NA TRBD1 TRBV5-5 TGTGCCAGCAGCTGGGACGACAGGGCCTCCTACGAGCAGTACTTC CASSWDDRASYEQYF
14 TRBJ2-6 NA TRBD1 TRBV30 TGTGCCTGGGGACAGGGGGCTGGGGCCAACGTCCTGACTTTC CAWGQGAGANVLTF
13 TRBJ1-3 NA NA TRBV7-8 TGTGCCAGCAGTTCAGAACAGGGAAACACCATATATTTT CASSSEQGNTIYF
15 TRBJ1-2 NA NA TRBV29-1 TGCAGCGTTGAACTCTCGTCAGGGAACTACTATGGCTACACCTTC CSVELSSGNYYGYTF
12 TRBJ2-3 once NA TRBV7-9 TGTGCCAGCAGCCTGACAGAGGATACGCAGTATTTT CASSLTEDTQYF
18 TRBJ1-2 NA NA TRBV5-4 TGTGCCAGCAGCTTGAAGTACAGTGGAGGGGTGATTTATCGTGGCTACACCTTC CASSLKYSGGVIYRGYTF
13 TRBJ2-1 NA NA TRBV19 TGTGCCAGTAGGAGGGCCCGGGGGGCCGAGCAGTTCTTC CASRRARGAEQFF
16 TRBJ2-7 NA NA TRBV5-3 TGTGCCAGAAGCCATGGCTTGTCAGGGGTTGGTAACGAGCAGTACTTC CARSHGLSGVGNEQYF
16 TRBJ2-3 few NA TRBV6-2/TRBV6-3 TGTGCCAGCAGTCTTCGACCCATAGCACAAGCTGATACGCAGTATTTT CASSLRPIAQADTQYF
11 TRBJ2-7 NA NA TRBV2 TGTGCCAGCAGTACTCTTACCGAGCAGTACTTC CASSTLTEQYF
12 TRBJ2-7 once NA TRBV24-1 TGTGCCACCAGTGATTTCGGCTACGAGCAGTACTTC CATSDFGYEQYF
14 TRBJ1-5 NA NA TRBV28 TGTGCCAGCAGTCCCGAGGGGGTTAGGCAGCCCCAGCATTTT CASSPEGVRQPQHF
13 TRBJ1-3 NA NA TRBV7-2 TGTGCCAGCAGCGGAGGACGAGGAAACACCATATATTTT CASSGGRGNTIYF
15 TRBJ2-4 NA TRBD1 TRBV25-1 TGTGCCAGCAGTGCGACAGGGGGAGCCAAAAACATTCAGTACTTC CASSATGGAKNIQYF
14 TRBJ2-7 NA TRBD2 TRBV10-3 TGTGCCATCACCCGGGGGGAGGGAATGGGCGAGCAGTACTTC CAITRGEGMGEQYF
12 TRBJ2-7 NA NA TRBV29-1 TGCAGCGTTTCGGAGAGCTCCTACGAGCAGTACTTC CSVSESSYEQYF
14 TRBJ2-1 few TRBD2 TRBV3-1/TRBV3-2 TGTGCCAGCAGCCCGTGGACTAGCGGGGGGGAGCAGTTCTTC CASSPWTSGGEQFF
13 TRBJ1-6 NA TRBD1 TRBV28 TGTGCCAGCAGTGACAGGGTCCGTACACCCCTCCACTTT CASSDRVRTPLHF
14 TRBJ2-5 NA NA TRBV7-2 TGTGCCAGCAGCTTAGTGGTAACACAAGAGACCCAGTACTTC CASSLVVTQETQYF
17 TRBJ2-1 once NA TRBV9 TGTGCCAGCAGCGTAGGGTTGGCGGTGAGCTCCTACAATGAGCAGTTCTTC CASSVGLAVSSYNEQFF
17 TRBJ2-6 NA NA TRBV5-1 TGCGCCAGCAGCAAAGCGGGTCGACTCTCCGGGGCCAACGTCCTGACTTTC CASSKAGRLSGANVLTF
13 TRBJ2-3 NA NA TRBV28 TGTGCCAGCAGTCCCACCTTAGCGGATACGCAGTATTTT CASSPTLADTQYF
17 TRBJ1-5 once TRBD1 TRBV28 TGTGCCAGCAGTTTGACTCGCAGGGGGTCCCTTAGGCAGCCCCAGCATTTT CASSLTRRGSLRQPQHF
15 TRBJ1-1 once TRBD1 TRBV4-2 TGTGCCAGCAGCCAGACGGGACAGCCGGCCACTGAAGCTTTCTTT CASSQTGQPATEAFF
13 TRBJ1-2 NA NA TRBV18 TGTGCCAGCTCACCCGCACGGGTGGGTGGCTACACCTTC CASSPARVGGYTF
15 TRBJ2-7 NA NA TRBV21-1 TGTGCCAGCAGCAAAGAGGGGACTCTCTCCTACGAGCAGTACTTC CASSKEGTLSYEQYF
16 TRBJ2-6 NA NA TRBV10-3 TGTGCCATCAGTGAGTCGGAGGGGACCGGGGCCAACGTCCTGACTTTC CAISESEGTGANVLTF
12 TRBJ2-5 NA NA TRBV2 TGTGCCAGCAGTGGGGCAGTAGAGACCCAGTACTTC CASSGAVETQYF
16 TRBJ2-6 NA NA TRBV28 TGTGCCAGCAGTTTAACAGGGTATACTGGGGCCAACGTCCTGACTTTC CASSLTGYTGANVLTF
15 TRBJ1-4 once TRBD1 TRBV6-5 TGTGCCAGCAGTAGGACAGGGATTCGGGGTGAAAAACTGTTTTTT CASSRTGIRGEKLFF
14 TRBJ1-1 NA TRBD1 TRBV4-2 TGTGCCAGCAGCCGCGACAGGGACAACACTGAAGCTTTCTTT CASSRDRDNTEAFF
13 TRBJ2-1 NA NA TRBV7-9 TGTGCCAGCAGCCGAAGGCCCTCAGGTGAGCAGTTCTTC CASSRRPSGEQFF
16 TRBJ1-1 NA NA TRBV19 TGTGCCAGTAGTATAAAGGACAAGGTCTACGACACTGAAGCTTTCTTT CASSIKDKVYDTEAFF
14 TRBJ2-7 NA TRBD1 TRBV19 TGTGCCAGTAAGGGGACAGGGCCGCACTACGAGCAGTACTTC CASKGTGPHYEQYF
13 TRBJ1-1 once NA TRBV3-1/TRBV3-2 TGTGCCAGCAGCTCGACATGGAACACTGAAGCTTTCTTT CASSSTWNTEAFF
14 TRBJ2-1 NA NA TRBV5-8 TGTGCCAGCAGCTTTTATAAGAAGCCCAATGAGCAGTTCTTC CASSFYKKPNEQFF
13 TRBJ1-1 NA NA TRBV5-8 TGTGCCAGCAGCTACAGTCTAAGCTTTGAAGCTTTCTTT CASSYSLSFEAFF
15 TRBJ1-5 NA NA TRBV28 TGTGCCAGCAGCCGGAGGGCAGGGTCCAATCAGCCCCAGCATTTT CASSRRAGSNQPQHF